These 17 T cell receptor beta chains share one sample of origin, sequenced in a study of T cell repertoires in cytomegalovirus infection. The antigens for these receptors are not known. TCRdb reprocessed the reads via MiXCR and lists one record per CDR3 protein. The table records 450,000 to 600,000 distinct CDR3 sequences, approximately 40% of them present only once. Sequenced material: cultured PBMCs, taken from culture after CMV antigen stimulation. These receptors all stem from a human donor in good health (CMV status not recorded). Some clones in this sample may be carry-over from other donors' samples.

This clonotype was detected a few times. The chain combines TRBV12-3 or TRBV12-4 with TRBJ2-2; 11 bases map to TRBD2. Germline trimming cut 6 bases from V and 5 bases from J; bases unmatched to any gene: 11. The CDR3 sequence is 17 residues long. CDR3 nucleotides: TGTGCCAGCAGCCCCGGGGGTAGCGGGGGGGAAACCGGGGAGCTGTTTTTT. Amino acid sequence: CASSPGGSGGETGELFF.

This clonotype was counted only a few times. One end of the junction is discordant with germline, which a read error may explain. The rearrangement joins TRBV4-3 to TRBJ1-2; no definite D call. The CDR3 contains 15 residues. Per the germline V gene, CDR1 is LGHNA and CDR2 is YSLEER. DNA of the CDR3: TGCGCCAGCAGACAAGCAGTATTGAGTACCGATGGCTACACCTTC. It specifies CASRQAVLSTDGYTF.

The gene calls are TRBV7-6 and TRBJ2-1; 8 nucleotides line up with TRBD2. The CDR3 consists of 14 residues. CDR1 and CDR2 (germline): SGHVS, FNYEAQ. The V segment lost 1 base and the J segment 14 bases; nucleotides outside the gene matches: 10. The CDR3, as DNA: TGTGCCAGCAGCTTAGTCCCTAGCGGGTTCTGGGAGTTCTTC. This sequence encodes CASSLVPSGFWEFF.

This clonotype was seen only a few times. The chain combines TRBV5-1 with TRBJ2-7; D assignment may be TRBD1 or TRBD2 (5 bases each). Trimming pared 2 bases from V and 6 bases from J, leaving 18 bases between. The CDR3 spans 15 residues. Per germline, CDR1 SGHRS and CDR2 YFSETQ. CDR3 sequence (DNA): TGCGCCAGCAGCTTAGGGCCGGGACCGGTGACCGAGCAGTACTTC. Encoded protein: CASSLGPGPVTEQYF.

The V gene is TRBV11-2, the J gene TRBJ1-3; D remains unclear. Looked up from germline, CDR1 is SGHAT and CDR2 is FQNNGV. The CDR3 length is 12 residues. The V and J ends lost 2 bases and 8 bases respectively, with 7 bases between them. CDR3 sequence (DNA): TGTGCCAGCAGCTTACGGAGGGACACCATATATTTT. This codes for CASSLRRDTIYF.

This clonotype was picked up a small number of times. This chain links TRBV6-1 with TRBJ2-2; 13 bases are a match to TRBD2. Germline lookup yields CDR1 MNHNS and CDR2 SASEGT. The trim removed 5 bases at V and 4 bases at J, leaving 1 base unmatched. The CDR3 length is 15 residues. The CDR3: CASSRTSGSTGELFF. Here the CDR3 DNA reads TGTGCCAGCAGTCGGACTAGCGGGAGCACCGGGGAGCTGTTTTTT.

This clonotype was detected a few times. The chain joins TRBV7-2 to TRBJ2-1; D may be TRBD2 (5 bases). This CDR3 is 14 amino acids long. V dropped 3 bases and J dropped 3 bases, with 9 bases sitting between them. Germline-derived CDR1 and CDR2 are SGHTA and FQGNSA. The CDR3 loop is CASSFDGDYNEQFF. CDR3 DNA sequence: TGTGCCAGCAGCTTTGACGGGGACTACAATGAGCAGTTCTTC.

The chain recombines TRBV18 with TRBJ2-1, with D perhaps matching TRBD1 (5 bases). Germline values: CDR1 KGHSH, CDR2 LQKENI. The CDR3 totals 17 residues. The V gene lost 4 bases and the J gene lost 3 bases, with 19 bases spanning the gap. The CDR3, as DNA: TGTGCCAGCTCACTAGGACAAGCCCAGACGATCTACAATGAGCAGTTCTTC. It translates to CASSLGQAQTIYNEQFF.

The V call is TRBV28, the J call TRBJ2-7; 7 nucleotides agree with TRBD1. The germline V gene encodes CDR1 MDHEN and CDR2 SYDVKM. The CDR3 is made up of 14 amino acids. The ends lost 6 bases at V and 3 bases at J; junction bases unmatched: 8. CDR3 coding DNA: TGTGCCAGCAGAACCGGGCCAGGGGGCTACGAGCAGTACTTC. This sequence encodes CASRTGPGGYEQYF.

The CDR3 DNA reads TGTGCCAGCACCCAGGGCAGGGACAACACTGAAGCTTTCTTT. This codes for CASTQGRDNTEAFF. The chain uses TRBV7-2 and TRBJ1-1, with D maybe TRBD1 (5 bases). The V and J ends lost 7 bases and 2 bases respectively, with 14 bases between them. The CDR3 is 14 residues long. CDR1 and CDR2 from the germline V gene are SGHTA and FQGNSA.

This chain connects TRBV7-4 to TRBJ2-1; perhaps TRBD2 as D (6 bases). The CDR3 sequence is 16 residues long. Germline V gene sequence: CDR1 SGHVT, CDR2 SQSDAQ. Trimming cost V 3 bases and J 4 bases, with 16 bases left between them. The DNA of the CDR3 is TGTGCCAGCAGCTTGGGAGGTTCGGGGCCTTACAATGAGCAGTTCTTC. Translated: CASSLGGSGPYNEQFF. The whole variable domain, remainder taken from reference TRBV7-4 and TRBJ2-1, is GAGVSQSPRYKVAKRGRDVALRCDSISGHVTLYWYRQTLGQGSEVLTYSQSDAQRDKSGRPSGRFSAERPERSVSTLKIQRTEQGDSAVYLCASSLGGSGPYNEQFFGPGTRLTVL.

The V call is TRBV14, the J call TRBJ2-2; D not resolved. The CDR3 consists of 13 residues. Germline V lookup: CDR1 SGHDN, CDR2 FVKESK. The V gene lost 0 bases and the J gene lost 10 bases, with 9 bases spanning the gap. DNA of the CDR3: TGTGCCAGCAGCCAAGATAATGACTTGGAGCTGTTTTTT. Translating it yields CASSQDNDLELFF.

The rearrangement uses TRBV15 and TRBJ2-1, with TRBD2 identical over 7 bases. Looked up from germline, CDR1 is LNHNV and CDR2 is YYDKDF (reference sequence). V trimming: 8 bases; J trimming: 1 base; junction bases outside the gene matches: 8. The CDR3 loop spans 15 amino acids. Here the CDR3 reads CATGGSGESYNEQFF. The CDR3 bases are TGTGCCACCGGGGGGAGCGGGGAATCCTACAATGAGCAGTTCTTC.

This clonotype was seen only a few times. The V and J genes are TRBV12-3 or TRBV12-4 and TRBJ1-5, with a tentative D call TRBD1 (6 bases). Trimming took off 7 bases at V and 0 bases at J, with 13 bases between the two ends. The CDR3 sequence is 15 residues long. In nucleotides, the CDR3 is TGTGCCAGCACCCCGACAGGTTATAGCAATCAGCCCCAGCATTTT. Amino acid sequence: CASTPTGYSNQPQHF.

The chain combines TRBV28 with TRBJ2-7; 8 bases fit TRBD1. The CDR3 is 14 amino acids. V dropped 6 bases and J dropped 7; count of bases not matched to a gene: 11. CDR1 and CDR2 from the germline V gene are MDHEN and SYDVKM. For the CDR3, the DNA is TGTGCCAGCAGCCGGGACAGGCCGATGGCAGAGCAGTACTTC. Translating it yields CASSRDRPMAEQYF.

The rearrangement uses TRBV5-4 and TRBJ2-7, with 11 nucleotides matching TRBD2. Per the germline V gene, CDR1 is SGHNT and CDR2 is YYREEE (reference sequence). After removal of 0 bases from V and 5 bases from J, the junction contained 7 bases not matched to a gene. The CDR3 runs 16 residues. CDR3 in amino acids: CASSLEASGGSNEQYF. In nucleotides, the CDR3 is TGTGCCAGCAGCTTGGAGGCTAGCGGGGGGAGCAACGAGCAGTACTTC.

V and J are TRBV7-6 and TRBJ1-2; D gene uncertain. The V end lost 4 bases, the J end lost 2 bases, and 11 bases lay between the germline ends. This CDR3 is 14 amino acids long. Germline V gene lookup returns CDR1 SGHVS and CDR2 FNYEAQ. As DNA, the CDR3 is TGTGCCAGCAGCTCAGACTCATGGAACTATGGCTACACCTTC. Its translation: CASSSDSWNYGYTF.